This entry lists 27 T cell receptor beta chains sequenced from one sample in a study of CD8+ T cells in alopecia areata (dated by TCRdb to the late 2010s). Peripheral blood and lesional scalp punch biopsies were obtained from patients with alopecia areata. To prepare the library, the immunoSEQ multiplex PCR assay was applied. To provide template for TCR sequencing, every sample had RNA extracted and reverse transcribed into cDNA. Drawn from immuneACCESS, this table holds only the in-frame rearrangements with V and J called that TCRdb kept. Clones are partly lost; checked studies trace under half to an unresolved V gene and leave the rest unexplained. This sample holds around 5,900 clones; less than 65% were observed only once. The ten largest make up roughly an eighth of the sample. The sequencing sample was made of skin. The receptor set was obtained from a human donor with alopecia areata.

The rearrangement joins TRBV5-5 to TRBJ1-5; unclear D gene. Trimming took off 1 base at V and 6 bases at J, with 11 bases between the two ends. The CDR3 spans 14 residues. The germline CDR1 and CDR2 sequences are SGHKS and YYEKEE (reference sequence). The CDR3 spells CASSLRAGGQPQHF. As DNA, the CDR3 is TGTGCCAGCAGCTTGCGGGCCGGCGGTCAGCCCCAGCATTTT.

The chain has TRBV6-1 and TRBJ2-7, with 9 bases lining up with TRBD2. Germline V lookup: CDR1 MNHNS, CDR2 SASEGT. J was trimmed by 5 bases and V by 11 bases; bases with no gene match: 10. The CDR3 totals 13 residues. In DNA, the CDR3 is TGTGCCTGTCAGGGACTAGCTTTCAACGAGCAGTACTTC. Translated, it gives CACQGLAFNEQYF.

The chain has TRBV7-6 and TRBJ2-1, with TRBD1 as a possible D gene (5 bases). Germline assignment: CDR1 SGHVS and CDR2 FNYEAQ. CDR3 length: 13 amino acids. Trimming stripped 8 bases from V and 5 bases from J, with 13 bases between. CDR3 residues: CASPGPGNNEQFF. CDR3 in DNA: TGTGCCAGCCCGGGTCCAGGGAACAATGAGCAGTTCTTC.

The CDR3 DNA reads as TGTGCCAGCAACACAGGGGGGGGCAATCAGCCCCAGCATTTT. This sequence encodes CASNTGGGNQPQHF. J is TRBJ1-5 and V is TRBV9, with 8 bases identical to TRBD1. This CDR3 is 14 amino acids long. The germline gives CDR1 SGDLS, CDR2 YYNGEE. V lost 6 bases to trimming and J lost 2 bases; unmatched junction nucleotides: 4.

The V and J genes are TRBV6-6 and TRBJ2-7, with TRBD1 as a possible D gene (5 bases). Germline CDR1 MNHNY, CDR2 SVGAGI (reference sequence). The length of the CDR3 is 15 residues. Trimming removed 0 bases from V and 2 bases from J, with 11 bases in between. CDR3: CASSYSPDSPYEQYF. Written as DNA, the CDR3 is TGTGCCAGCAGTTACTCGCCCGACAGCCCCTACGAGCAGTACTTC.

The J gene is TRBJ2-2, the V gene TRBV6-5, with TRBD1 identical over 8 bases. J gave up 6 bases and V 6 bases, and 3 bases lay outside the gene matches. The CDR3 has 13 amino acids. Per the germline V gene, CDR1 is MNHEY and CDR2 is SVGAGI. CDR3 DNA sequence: TGTGCCAGCAGCAAGACAGGGGCCGGGGAGCTGTTTTTT. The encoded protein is CASSKTGAGELFF.

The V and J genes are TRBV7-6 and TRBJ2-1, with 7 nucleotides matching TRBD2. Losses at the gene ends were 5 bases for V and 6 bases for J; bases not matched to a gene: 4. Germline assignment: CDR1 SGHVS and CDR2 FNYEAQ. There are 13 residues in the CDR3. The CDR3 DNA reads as TGTGCCAGCAGCGTCACTAGCGCCAATGAGCAGTTCTTC. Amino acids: CASSVTSANEQFF.

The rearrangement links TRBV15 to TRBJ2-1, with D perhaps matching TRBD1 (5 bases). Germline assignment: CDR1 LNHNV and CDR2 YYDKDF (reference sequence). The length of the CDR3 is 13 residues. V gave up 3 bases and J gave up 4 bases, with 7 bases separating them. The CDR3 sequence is CATSSTGYNEQFF. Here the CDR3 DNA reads TGTGCCACCAGCAGTACAGGTTACAATGAGCAGTTCTTC. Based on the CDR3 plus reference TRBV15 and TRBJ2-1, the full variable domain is DAMVIQNPRYQVTQFGKPVTLSCSQTLNHNVMYWYQQKSSQAPKLLFHYYDKDFNNEADTPDNFQSRRPNTSFCFLDIRSPGLGDTAMYLCATSSTGYNEQFFGPGTRLTVL.

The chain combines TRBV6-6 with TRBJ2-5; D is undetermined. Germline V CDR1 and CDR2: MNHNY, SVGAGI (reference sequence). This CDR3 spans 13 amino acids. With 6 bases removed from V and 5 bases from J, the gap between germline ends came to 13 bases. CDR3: CASSYQSPETQYF. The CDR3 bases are TGTGCCAGCAGCTACCAATCTCCCGAGACCCAGTACTTC.

The CDR3 spells CASSSWDRANNEQFF. Written as DNA, the CDR3 is TGTGCCAGCAGTTCCTGGGACAGAGCAAACAATGAGCAGTTCTTC. The rearrangement uses TRBV27 and TRBJ2-1, with 7 bases that match TRBD1. This CDR3 contains 15 residues. V shed 4 bases, J shed 5 bases, and the junction held 8 bases outside the gene matches. Germline assignment: CDR1 MNHEY and CDR2 SMNVEV (reference sequence).

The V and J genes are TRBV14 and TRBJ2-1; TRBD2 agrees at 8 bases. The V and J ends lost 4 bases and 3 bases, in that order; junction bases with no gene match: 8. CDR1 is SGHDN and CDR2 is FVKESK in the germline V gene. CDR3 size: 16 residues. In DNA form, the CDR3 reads TGTGCCAGCAGCCCCCACCAGGGACTAGTCTACAATGAGCAGTTCTTC. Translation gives CASSPHQGLVYNEQFF.

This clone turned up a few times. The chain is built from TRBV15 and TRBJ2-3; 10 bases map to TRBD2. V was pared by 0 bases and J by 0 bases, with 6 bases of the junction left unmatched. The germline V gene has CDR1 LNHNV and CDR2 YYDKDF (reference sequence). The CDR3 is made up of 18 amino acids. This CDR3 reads CATSRDRGGLASTDTQYF. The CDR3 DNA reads TGTGCCACCAGCAGAGACCGTGGGGGACTAGCGAGCACAGATACGCAGTATTTT.

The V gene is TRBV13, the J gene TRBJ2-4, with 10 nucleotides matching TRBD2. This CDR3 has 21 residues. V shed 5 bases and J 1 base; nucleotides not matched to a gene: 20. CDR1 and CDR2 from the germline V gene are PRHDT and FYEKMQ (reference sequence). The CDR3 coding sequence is TGTGCCAGCAGCCCCCATCTCTCGTTTAGCGGGAGGCGGGGGGCCAAAAACATTCAGTACTTC. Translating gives CASSPHLSFSGRRGAKNIQYF.

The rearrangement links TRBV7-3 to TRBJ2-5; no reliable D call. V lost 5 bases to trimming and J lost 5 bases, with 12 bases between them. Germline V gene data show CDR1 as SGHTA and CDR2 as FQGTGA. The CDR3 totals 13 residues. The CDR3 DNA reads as TGTGCCAGCAGCGCCTGGAACTTGGAGACCCAGTACTTC. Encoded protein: CASSAWNLETQYF. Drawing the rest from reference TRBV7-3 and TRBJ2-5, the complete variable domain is GAGVSQTPSNKVTEKGKYVELRCDPISGHTALYWYRQSLGQGPEFLIYFQGTGAADDSGLPNDRFFAVRPEGSVSTLKIQRTERGDSAVYLCASSAWNLETQYFGPGTRLLVL.

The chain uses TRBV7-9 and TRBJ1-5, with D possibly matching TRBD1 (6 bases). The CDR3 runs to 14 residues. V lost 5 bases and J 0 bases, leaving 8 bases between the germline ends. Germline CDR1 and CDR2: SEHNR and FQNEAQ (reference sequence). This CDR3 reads CASSTGYSNQPQHF. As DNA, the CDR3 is TGTGCCAGCAGCACAGGGTATAGCAATCAGCCCCAGCATTTT.

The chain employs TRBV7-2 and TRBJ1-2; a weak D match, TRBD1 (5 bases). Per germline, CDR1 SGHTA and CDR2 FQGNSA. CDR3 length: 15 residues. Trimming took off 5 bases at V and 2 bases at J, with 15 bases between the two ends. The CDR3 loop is CASSTWDGLNYGYTF. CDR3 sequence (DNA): TGTGCCAGCAGCACCTGGGACGGACTGAACTATGGCTACACCTTC.

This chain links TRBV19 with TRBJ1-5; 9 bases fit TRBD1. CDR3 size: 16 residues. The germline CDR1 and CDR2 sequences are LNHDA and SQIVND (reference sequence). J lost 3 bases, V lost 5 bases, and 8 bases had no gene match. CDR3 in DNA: TGTGCCAGTAGTTCCCGGGACAGGGAGAACAATCAGCCCCAGCATTTT. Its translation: CASSSRDRENNQPQHF.

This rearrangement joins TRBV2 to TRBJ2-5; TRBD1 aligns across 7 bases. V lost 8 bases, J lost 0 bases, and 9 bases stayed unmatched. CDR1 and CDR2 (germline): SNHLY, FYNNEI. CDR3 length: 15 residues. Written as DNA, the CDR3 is TGTGCCAGCTTGGACAGGCCCCGGTACCAAGAGACCCAGTACTTC. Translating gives CASLDRPRYQETQYF.

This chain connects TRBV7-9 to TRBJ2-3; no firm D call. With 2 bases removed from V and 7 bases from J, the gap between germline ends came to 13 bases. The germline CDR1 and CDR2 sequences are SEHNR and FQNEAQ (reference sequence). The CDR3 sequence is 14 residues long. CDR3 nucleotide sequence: TGTGCCAGCAGCTTAACCGGACGAAGGCATACGCAGTATTTT. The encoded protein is CASSLTGRRHTQYF.

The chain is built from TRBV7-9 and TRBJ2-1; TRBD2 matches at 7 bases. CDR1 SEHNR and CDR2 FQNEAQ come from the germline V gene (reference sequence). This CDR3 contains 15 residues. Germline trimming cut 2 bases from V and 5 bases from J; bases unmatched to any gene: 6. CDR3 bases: TGTGCCAGCAGCTTATGGATTGGGACTAACAATGAGCAGTTCTTC. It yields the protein CASSLWIGTNNEQFF.

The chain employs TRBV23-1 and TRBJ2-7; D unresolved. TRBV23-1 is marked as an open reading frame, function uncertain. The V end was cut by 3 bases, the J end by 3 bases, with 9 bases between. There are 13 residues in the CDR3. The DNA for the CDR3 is TGCGCCAGCAGTCATTGGACGGACTACGAGCAGTACTTC. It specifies CASSHWTDYEQYF.

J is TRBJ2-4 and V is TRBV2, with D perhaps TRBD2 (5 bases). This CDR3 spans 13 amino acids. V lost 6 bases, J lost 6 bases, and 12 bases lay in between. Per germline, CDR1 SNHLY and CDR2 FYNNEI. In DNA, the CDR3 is TGTGCCAGCAGGCTAGCCCCGGGAAACATTCAGTACTTC. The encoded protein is CASRLAPGNIQYF.

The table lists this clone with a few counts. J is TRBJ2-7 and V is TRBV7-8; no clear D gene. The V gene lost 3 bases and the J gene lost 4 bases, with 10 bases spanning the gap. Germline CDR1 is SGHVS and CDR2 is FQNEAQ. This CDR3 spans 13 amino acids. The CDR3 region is CASSLQLTYEQYF. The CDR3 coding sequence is TGTGCCAGCAGCTTGCAGTTAACGTACGAGCAGTACTTC.

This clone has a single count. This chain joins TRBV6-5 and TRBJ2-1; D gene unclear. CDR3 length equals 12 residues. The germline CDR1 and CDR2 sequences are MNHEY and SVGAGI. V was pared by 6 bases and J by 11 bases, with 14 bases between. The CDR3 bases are TGTGCCAGCAGCCCCTCGACGGATAAGCAGTTCTTC. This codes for CASSPSTDKQFF.

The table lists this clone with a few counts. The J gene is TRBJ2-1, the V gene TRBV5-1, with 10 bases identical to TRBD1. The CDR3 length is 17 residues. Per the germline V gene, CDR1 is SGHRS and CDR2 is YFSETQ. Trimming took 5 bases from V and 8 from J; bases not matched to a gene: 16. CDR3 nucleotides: TGCGCCAGCAGTCTGGGAGCGAGACAGGGGGCGTTTGATGAGCAGTTCTTC. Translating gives CASSLGARQGAFDEQFF.

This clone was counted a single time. CDR3 in DNA: TGTGCCAGCAGCTTGATCCCCGGGGCAGAGCAGTTCTTC. It is translated as CASSLIPGAEQFF. The V and J genes are TRBV11-1 and TRBJ2-1; TRBD1 or TRBD2 may be the D gene (5 bases each). Germline CDR1 is SGHAT and CDR2 is FQDESV (reference sequence). With 3 bases removed from V and 10 bases from J, the gap between germline ends came to 13 bases. The CDR3 spans 13 residues.

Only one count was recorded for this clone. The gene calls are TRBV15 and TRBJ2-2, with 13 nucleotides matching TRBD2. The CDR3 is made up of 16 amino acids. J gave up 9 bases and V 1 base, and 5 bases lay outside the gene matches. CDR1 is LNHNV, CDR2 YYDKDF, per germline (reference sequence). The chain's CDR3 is CATSRGRTSGSWELFF. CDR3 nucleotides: TGTGCCACCAGCAGAGGCAGGACTAGCGGGAGCTGGGAGCTGTTTTTT.